A selection of T cell receptor beta chains follows, all from one sample in a study of blood T cell repertoires in COVID-19. TCRdb's copy holds only in-frame clones and misses some; the assay was immunoSEQ multiplex PCR. The profile shows some 240,000 clones, 89% of them singletons. Sequencing used peripheral blood. The receptors were gathered from a man aged 60-69 years who had recovered from COVID-19. Both conserved end residues are part of each CDR3. A D gene is named only where the DNA matches it firmly. Rows may omit the clone size; those that give it use once, few, many or a size class.

clone size: .; V gene: TRBV7-2; J gene: TRBJ2-7; CDR3 length: 15; D gene: TRBD2; CDR3 DNA: TGTGCCAGCAGCTTAAATAGCGGGGGCTCCTACGAGCAGTACTTC; CDR3 protein: CASSLNSGGSYEQYF
clone size: .; V gene: TRBV2; J gene: TRBJ1-5; CDR3 length: 13; D gene: TRBD1; CDR3 DNA: TGTGCCAGCAAACGACAGGGGAATCAGCCCCAGCATTTT; CDR3 protein: CASKRQGNQPQHF
clone size: .; V gene: TRBV7-9; J gene: TRBJ1-3; CDR3 length: 15; D gene: .; CDR3 DNA: TGTGCCAGCAGCTTGGGCAGCGGCTCTGGAAACACCATATATTTT; CDR3 protein: CASSLGSGSGNTIYF
clone size: .; V gene: TRBV6-5; J gene: TRBJ1-4; CDR3 length: 15; D gene: .; CDR3 DNA: TGTGCCAGCAGCTTAACCAGGGGTAGGAGTGAAAAACTGTTTTTT; CDR3 protein: CASSLTRGRSEKLFF
clone size: .; V gene: TRBV2; J gene: TRBJ1-2; CDR3 length: 16; D gene: TRBD1; CDR3 DNA: TGTGCCAGCAGTGAGCGAACAGGGGCCGCCGTTCGTGGCTACACCTTC; CDR3 protein: CASSERTGAAVRGYTF
clone size: .; V gene: TRBV3-1/TRBV3-2; J gene: TRBJ2-7; CDR3 length: 15; D gene: TRBD2; CDR3 DNA: TGTGCCAGCAGCCAGCAGCGGGGAGTTTCCTACGAGCAGTACTTC; CDR3 protein: CASSQQRGVSYEQYF
clone size: .; V gene: TRBV18; J gene: TRBJ1-1; CDR3 length: 13; D gene: .; CDR3 DNA: TGTGCCAGCTTGGACAGCCGGAACACTGAAGCTTTCTTT; CDR3 protein: CASLDSRNTEAFF
clone size: .; V gene: TRBV3-1/TRBV3-2; J gene: TRBJ2-1; CDR3 length: 17; D gene: TRBD1; CDR3 DNA: TGTGCCAGCAGCCAAGACGCCTCAGGGGGCAGCTACAATGAGCAGTTCTTC; CDR3 protein: CASSQDASGGSYNEQFF
clone size: .; V gene: TRBV6-5; J gene: TRBJ1-1; CDR3 length: 13; D gene: .; CDR3 DNA: TGTGCCAGCATTGCAGGGGTGAACACTGAAGCTTTCTTT; CDR3 protein: CASIAGVNTEAFF
clone size: .; V gene: TRBV7-2; J gene: TRBJ1-1; CDR3 length: 14; D gene: .; CDR3 DNA: TGTGCCAGCAGCTTAGCGCGTCAGGGCACTGAAGCTTTCTTT; CDR3 protein: CASSLARQGTEAFF
clone size: once; V gene: TRBV3-1/TRBV3-2; J gene: TRBJ2-2; CDR3 length: 13; D gene: .; CDR3 DNA: TGTGCCAGCAGCCTCAGGGTGTCCGGGGAGCTGTTTTTT; CDR3 protein: CASSLRVSGELFF
clone size: .; V gene: TRBV2; J gene: TRBJ1-2; CDR3 length: 11; D gene: TRBD1; CDR3 DNA: TGTGCCAGCTCCCCCGGGACAGGGGTCACCTTC; CDR3 protein: CASSPGTGVTF
clone size: .; V gene: TRBV9; J gene: TRBJ2-3; CDR3 length: 15; D gene: TRBD2; CDR3 DNA: TGTGCCAGCAGCCCGAGCGGGGGTGTCACAGATACGCAGTATTTT; CDR3 protein: CASSPSGGVTDTQYF
clone size: .; V gene: TRBV27; J gene: TRBJ1-5; CDR3 length: 16; D gene: .; CDR3 DNA: TGTGCCAGCAGTGCCGACCCGACAGGTCCCAATCAGCCCCAGCATTTT; CDR3 protein: CASSADPTGPNQPQHF
clone size: .; V gene: TRBV3-1/TRBV3-2; J gene: TRBJ2-5; CDR3 length: 16; D gene: TRBD2; CDR3 DNA: TGTGCCAGCAGCTCACGACTAGCGGGGGGGCTGGAGACCCAGTACTTC; CDR3 protein: CASSSRLAGGLETQYF
clone size: .; V gene: TRBV6-1; J gene: TRBJ1-3; CDR3 length: 15; D gene: .; CDR3 DNA: TGTGCCAGCGAAGACTGGAATAACTCTGGAAACACCATATATTTT; CDR3 protein: CASEDWNNSGNTIYF
clone size: .; V gene: TRBV2; J gene: TRBJ1-5; CDR3 length: 14; D gene: TRBD1; CDR3 DNA: TGTGCCAGCAACCTACAGGGGGCAGGGCAGCCCCAGCATTTT; CDR3 protein: CASNLQGAGQPQHF
clone size: .; V gene: TRBV19; J gene: TRBJ2-2; CDR3 length: 16; D gene: TRBD2; CDR3 DNA: TGTGCCAGTAGTATTAAGGCTAGCGGGAACACCGGGGAGCTGTTTTTT; CDR3 protein: CASSIKASGNTGELFF
clone size: once; V gene: TRBV19; J gene: TRBJ1-2; CDR3 length: 15; D gene: TRBD1; CDR3 DNA: TGTGCCAGTAGTCCCACCGGGACAGTGGGCTATGGCTACACCTTC; CDR3 protein: CASSPTGTVGYGYTF
clone size: .; V gene: TRBV9; J gene: TRBJ2-5; CDR3 length: 15; D gene: TRBD1; CDR3 DNA: TGTGCCAGCAGCGCTCTGGACAGGGGTAAAGAGACCCAGTACTTC; CDR3 protein: CASSALDRGKETQYF
clone size: .; V gene: TRBV14; J gene: TRBJ2-5; CDR3 length: 15; D gene: TRBD2; CDR3 DNA: TGTGCCAGCAGCCAACTACTAGCGGGAGGAGAGACCCAGTACTTC; CDR3 protein: CASSQLLAGGETQYF
clone size: .; V gene: TRBV15; J gene: TRBJ1-6; CDR3 length: 16; D gene: .; CDR3 DNA: TGTGCCACCAGCAGAGAATCCGCAGGGTTGAATTCACCCCTCCACTTT; CDR3 protein: CATSRESAGLNSPLHF